This TCR beta chain was retrieved from a study of human T cells and chemical hapten exposure. Study context: 2% DPC was applied to around 2 cm by around 2 cm of upper inner arm skin for sensitization. Broader study findings: Expanded TCRs created a significantly greater count of big CDR3 similarity clusters than controls did.

Each CDR3 protein is one row after TCRdb ran MiXCR on the RACE reads. The data show approximately 110,000 distinct CDR3 sequences, with around 35% seen just once and 2.5% to 3% held by the top ten. This clonotype was counted between two and nine times. The target antigen is unknown. The length of the CDR3 is 13 residues. Germline V gene sequence: CDR1 SNHLY, CDR2 FYNNEI. V was cut by 7 bases and J by 2 bases, with 11 bases left in between. Time point denoted: patch test 3, about 24 weeks after DPC sensitization. Documented treatment: therapeutic diphenylcyclopropenone sensitization with weekly scalp DPC. Venepuncture was done earlier than the placement of each patch test.

The sequencing here drew on whole blood, taken in connection with sensitization to the hapten diphenylcyclopropenone (DPC). This chain uses TRBV2 with TRBJ2-5; D is perhaps TRBD2 (5 bases). The origin of this receptor is a man aged 35 to 55 with alopecia areata. Some clones in this sample may be carry-over from other donors' samples. As DNA, the CDR3 is TGTGCCAGCACGCGGGCAGGACAAGAGACCCAGTACTTC. Translating it yields CASTRAGQETQYF.